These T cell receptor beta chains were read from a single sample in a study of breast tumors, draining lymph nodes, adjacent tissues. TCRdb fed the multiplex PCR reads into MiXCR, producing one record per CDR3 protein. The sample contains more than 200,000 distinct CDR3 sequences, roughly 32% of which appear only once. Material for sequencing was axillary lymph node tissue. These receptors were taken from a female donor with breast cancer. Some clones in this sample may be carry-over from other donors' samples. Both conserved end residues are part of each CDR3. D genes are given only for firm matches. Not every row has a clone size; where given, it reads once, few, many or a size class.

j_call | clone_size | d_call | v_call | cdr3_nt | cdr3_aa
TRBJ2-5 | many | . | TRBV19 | TGTGCCAGTAGTATAGGTCCAGGGGAAGAGACCCAGTACTTC | CASSIGPGEETQYF
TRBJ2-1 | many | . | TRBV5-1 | TGCGCCAGCAGCTTCGGGGGACGGCGCAATGAGCAGTTCTTC | CASSFGGRRNEQFF
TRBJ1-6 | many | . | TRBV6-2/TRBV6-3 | TGTGCCAGCAGTTACTCGCCCTCCTCACCCCTCCACTTT | CASSYSPSSPLHF
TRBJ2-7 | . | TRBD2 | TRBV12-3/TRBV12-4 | TGTGCCAGCAAGGCGGGAGGCAGTACCTACGAGCAGTACTTC | CASKAGGSTYEQYF
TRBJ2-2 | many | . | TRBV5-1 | TGCGCCAGCAGTGTTAGAAACACCGGGGAGCTGTTTTTT | CASSVRNTGELFF
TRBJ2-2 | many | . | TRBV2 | TGTGCCAGCAGTGTGACCCAGCGGGCCGGGGAGCTGTTTTTT | CASSVTQRAGELFF
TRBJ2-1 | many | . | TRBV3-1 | TGTGCCAGCAGCCAGAGCGGCAATGAGCAGTTCTTC | CASSQSGNEQFF
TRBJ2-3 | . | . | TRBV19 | TGTGCCAGTAGTTGCGGGGTATCCACAGATACGCAGTATTTT | CASSCGVSTDTQYF
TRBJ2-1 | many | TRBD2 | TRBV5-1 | TGCGCCAGCAGCTCTAGCGGGCATTACAATGAGCAGTTCTTC | CASSSSGHYNEQFF
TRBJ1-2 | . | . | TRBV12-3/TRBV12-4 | TGTGCCAGCAGTTTTGTGGGACTAGCGGGAGGTGGCTACACCTTC | CASSFVGLAGGGYTF
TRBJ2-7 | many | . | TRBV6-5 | TGTGCCAGCATTCCACCTGGGGGCTACGAGCAGTACTTC | CASIPPGGYEQYF
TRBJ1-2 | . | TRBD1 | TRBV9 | TGTGCCAGCAGCGTAGTATCTCAGGGGGTATATGGCTACACCTTC | CASSVVSQGVYGYTF
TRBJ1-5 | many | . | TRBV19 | TGTGCCAGTGATGACTTGTATAGCAATCAGCCCCAGCATTTT | CASDDLYSNQPQHF
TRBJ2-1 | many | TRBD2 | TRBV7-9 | TGTGCCAGCAGCTTATCGGGACTAGAGTTCTTC | CASSLSGLEFF
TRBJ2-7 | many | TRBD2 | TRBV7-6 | TGTGCCAGCAGCTTCAAAACCGGGCGGGAGGGGTCCTACGAGCAGTACTTC | CASSFKTGREGSYEQYF
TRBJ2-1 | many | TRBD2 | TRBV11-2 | TGTGCCAGCAGCCCGACGGTAGCGGGGGGTGAGCAGTTCTTC | CASSPTVAGGEQFF
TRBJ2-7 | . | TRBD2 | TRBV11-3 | TGTGCCAGCAGCTTAGAGGCGGGAGCATGGTACGAGCAGTACTTC | CASSLEAGAWYEQYF
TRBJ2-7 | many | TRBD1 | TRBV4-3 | TGCGCCAGCAGCCGGGACAGGGGCTACGAGCAGTACTTC | CASSRDRGYEQYF
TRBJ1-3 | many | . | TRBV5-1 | TGCGCCAGCAGCTTGGACCCCGTAAACACCATATATTTT | CASSLDPVNTIYF
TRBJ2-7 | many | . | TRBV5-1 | TGCGCCAGCAGCTGGGGACCTCAGGTGACCTACGAGCAGTACTTC | CASSWGPQVTYEQYF
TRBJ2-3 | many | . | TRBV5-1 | TGCGCCAGCAGCTTGTCTGACGCAGATACGCAGTATTTT | CASSLSDADTQYF
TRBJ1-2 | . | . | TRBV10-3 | TGTGCCATCAGTGACCCCGGGGGGGGGATCTATGGCTACACCTTC | CAISDPGGGIYGYTF
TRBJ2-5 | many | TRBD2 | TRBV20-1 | TGCAGTGCTGACGGACTAGCGGGAGAGACCCAGTACTTC | CSADGLAGETQYF
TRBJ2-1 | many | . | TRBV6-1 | TGTGCCAGCAGGAAGAGCGTTCTTAGGATCTTC | CASRKSVLRIF
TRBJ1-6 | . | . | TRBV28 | TGTGCCAGCAGCTCTATACAGGGAGGAGATTCACCCCTCCACTTT | CASSSIQGGDSPLHF
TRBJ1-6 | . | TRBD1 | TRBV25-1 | TGTGCCAGCAGTGAGGGGACAGGGGGCTATAATTCACCCCTCCACTTT | CASSEGTGGYNSPLHF
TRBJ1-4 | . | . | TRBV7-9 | TGTGCCAGCAGACCCGGACTAGCGGGAGCCGGGGAAAAACTGTTTTTT | CASRPGLAGAGEKLFF
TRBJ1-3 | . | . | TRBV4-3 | TGCGCCAGCAGCCAAGAAGCCGACTCTGGAAACACCATATATTTT | CASSQEADSGNTIYF
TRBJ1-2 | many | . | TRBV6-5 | TGTGCCAGCCAAGGGGCGGTTAACTATGGCTACACCTTC | CASQGAVNYGYTF
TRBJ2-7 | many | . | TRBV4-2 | TGTGCCAGCAGCCAAGCGAAAGCGAGCGACGAGCAGTACTTC | CASSQAKASDEQYF
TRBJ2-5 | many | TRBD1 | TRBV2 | TGTGCCAGCGGAGAGGACAGGGGAAACAAAGGGACCCAGTACTTC | CASGEDRGNKGTQYF
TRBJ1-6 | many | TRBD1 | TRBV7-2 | TGTGCCAGCAGCCCGAGAGGCGGACAGGGTTCCTCCTATAATTCACCCCTCCACTTT | CASSPRGGQGSSYNSPLHF
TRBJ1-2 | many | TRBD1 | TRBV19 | TGTGCCAGTAGCCATAGACAGGGCGGCTATGGCTACACCTTC | CASSHRQGGYGYTF
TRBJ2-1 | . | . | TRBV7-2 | TGTGCCAGCAGCTTAGAGGAACGGGCGAAGTTCTTC | CASSLEERAKFF
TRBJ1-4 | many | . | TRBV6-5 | TGTGCCAGCAGCCTCAGGGTAACTAATGAAAAACTGTTTTTT | CASSLRVTNEKLFF
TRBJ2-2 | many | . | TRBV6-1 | TGTGCCAGCAGGCAAACGAACACCGGGGAGCTGTTTTTT | CASRQTNTGELFF
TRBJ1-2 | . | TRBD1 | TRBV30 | TGTGCCTGGAGTGTAATCTTGAGGCAGGGGGTGGATGGCTACACCTTC | CAWSVILRQGVDGYTF
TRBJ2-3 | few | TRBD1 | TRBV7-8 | TGTGCCAGCAGCTTAGAGGCAGGGGGCTTCTACAATGAGCAGTATTTT | CASSLEAGGFYNEQYF
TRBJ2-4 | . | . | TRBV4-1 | TGCGCCAGCAGCCAAGATTCAGAGCGGAAAGCCAAAAACATTCAGTACTTC | CASSQDSERKAKNIQYF
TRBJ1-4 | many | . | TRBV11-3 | TGTGCCAGCAGCGACCAACTTACAGGGAAGAATGAAAAACTGTTTTTT | CASSDQLTGKNEKLFF
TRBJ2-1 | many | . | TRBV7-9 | TGTGCCACGCGGAGCTATGAGCAGTTCTTC | CATRSYEQFF